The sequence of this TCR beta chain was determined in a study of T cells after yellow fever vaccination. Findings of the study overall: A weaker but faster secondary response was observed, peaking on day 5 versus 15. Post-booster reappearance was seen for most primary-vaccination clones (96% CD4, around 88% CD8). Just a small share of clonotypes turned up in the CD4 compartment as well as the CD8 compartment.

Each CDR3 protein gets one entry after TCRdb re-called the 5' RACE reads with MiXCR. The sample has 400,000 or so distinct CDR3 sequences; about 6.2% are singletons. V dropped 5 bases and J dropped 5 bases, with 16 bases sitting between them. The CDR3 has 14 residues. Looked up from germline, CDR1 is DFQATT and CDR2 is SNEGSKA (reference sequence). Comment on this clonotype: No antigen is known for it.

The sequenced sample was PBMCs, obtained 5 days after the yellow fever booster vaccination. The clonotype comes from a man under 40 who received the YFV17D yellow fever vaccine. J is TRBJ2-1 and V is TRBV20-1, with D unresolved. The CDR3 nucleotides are TGCAGTGCTGGCCTCCCCCCGGGCCACAATGAGCAGTTCTTC. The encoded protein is CSAGLPPGHNEQFF.